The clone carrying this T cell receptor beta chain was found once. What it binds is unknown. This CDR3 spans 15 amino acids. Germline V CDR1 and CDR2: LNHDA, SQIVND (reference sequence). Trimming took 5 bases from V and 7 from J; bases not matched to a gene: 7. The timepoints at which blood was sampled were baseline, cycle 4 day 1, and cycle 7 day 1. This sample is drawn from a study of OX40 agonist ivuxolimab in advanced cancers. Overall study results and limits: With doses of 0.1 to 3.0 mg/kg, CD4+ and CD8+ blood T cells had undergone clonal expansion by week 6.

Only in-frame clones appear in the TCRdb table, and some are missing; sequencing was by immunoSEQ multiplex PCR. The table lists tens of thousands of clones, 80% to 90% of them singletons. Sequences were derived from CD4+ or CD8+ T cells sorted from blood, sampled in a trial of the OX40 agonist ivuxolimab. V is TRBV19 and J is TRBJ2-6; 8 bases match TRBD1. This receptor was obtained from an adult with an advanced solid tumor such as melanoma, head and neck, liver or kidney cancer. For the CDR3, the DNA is TGTGCCAGTAGTCTGGACAGGGCGAACGCCAACGTCCTGACTTTC. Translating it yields CASSLDRANANVLTF.